This TCR beta chain was captured in a study of blood T cell repertoires in COVID-19. On the study more broadly: Acute and convalescent COVID-19 samples came from the United States, Italy and Spain.

Generated by immunoSEQ multiplex PCR, the TCRdb table keeps only in-frame clones and is missing some. The data hold more than 35,000 clones, with over 75% observed a single time. CDR1 and CDR2 (germline): GTSNPN, SVGIG (reference sequence). The CDR3 loop spans 14 amino acids. Trimming at V came to 1 base and at J to 7 bases, leaving 6 bases not matched to a gene. The clonotype comes from a human donor in a cohort sampled during active COVID-19. Sequencing input: peripheral blood. The chain joins TRBV30 to TRBJ1-5, with 8 bases identical to TRBD1. CDR3 DNA sequence: TGTGCCTGGAGTGACAGGGGGTTCGGGCAGCCCCAGCATTTT. It codes for CAWSDRGFGQPQHF.